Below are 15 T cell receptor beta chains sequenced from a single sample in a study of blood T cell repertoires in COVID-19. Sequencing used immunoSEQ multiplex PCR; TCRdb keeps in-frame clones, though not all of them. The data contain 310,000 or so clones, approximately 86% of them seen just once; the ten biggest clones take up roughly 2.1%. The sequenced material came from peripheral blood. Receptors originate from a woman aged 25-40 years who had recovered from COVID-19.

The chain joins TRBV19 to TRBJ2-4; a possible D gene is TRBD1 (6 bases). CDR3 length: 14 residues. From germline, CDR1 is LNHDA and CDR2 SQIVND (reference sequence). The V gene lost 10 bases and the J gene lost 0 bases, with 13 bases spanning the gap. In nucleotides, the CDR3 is TGTGCCACAAGACAGGACCTAGCCAAAAACATTCAGTACTTC. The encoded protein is CATRQDLAKNIQYF.

CDR3 DNA sequence: TGTGCCAGCAGCGCGCCGACACAAAATGAGCAGTTCTTC. Amino acids: CASSAPTQNEQFF. This sequence joins TRBV5-6 and TRBJ2-1; D not certain. V was cut by 4 bases and J by 7 bases, with 12 bases left in between. The CDR3 contains 13 residues. Germline CDR1 and CDR2: SGHDT and YYEEEE.

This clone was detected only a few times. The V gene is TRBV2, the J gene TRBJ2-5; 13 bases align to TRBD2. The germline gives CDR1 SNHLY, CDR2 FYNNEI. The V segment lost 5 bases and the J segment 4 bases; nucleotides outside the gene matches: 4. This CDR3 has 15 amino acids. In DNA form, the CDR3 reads TGTGCCAGCAGTTTACTAGCGGGGGGGCCAGAGACCCAGTACTTC. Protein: CASSLLAGGPETQYF.

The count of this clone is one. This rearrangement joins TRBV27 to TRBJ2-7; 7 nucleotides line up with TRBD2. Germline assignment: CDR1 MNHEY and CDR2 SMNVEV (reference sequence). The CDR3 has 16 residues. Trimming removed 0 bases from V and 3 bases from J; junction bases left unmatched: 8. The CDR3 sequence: CASSLSLPGGSYEQYF. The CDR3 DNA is TGTGCCAGCAGTTTATCGTTACCTGGCGGGAGCTACGAGCAGTACTTC.

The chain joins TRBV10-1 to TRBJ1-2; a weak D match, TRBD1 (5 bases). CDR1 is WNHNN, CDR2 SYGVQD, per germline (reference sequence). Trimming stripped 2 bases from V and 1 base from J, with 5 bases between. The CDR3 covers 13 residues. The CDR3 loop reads CASSEDSNYGYTF. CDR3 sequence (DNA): TGCGCCAGCAGTGAGGACAGTAACTATGGCTACACCTTC.

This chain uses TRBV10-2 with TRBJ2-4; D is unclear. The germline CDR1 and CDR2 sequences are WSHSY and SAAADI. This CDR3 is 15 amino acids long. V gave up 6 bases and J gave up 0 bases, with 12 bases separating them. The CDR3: CASRNRDLAKNIQYF. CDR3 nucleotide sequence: TGCGCCAGCAGAAATAGAGACTTAGCCAAAAACATTCAGTACTTC.

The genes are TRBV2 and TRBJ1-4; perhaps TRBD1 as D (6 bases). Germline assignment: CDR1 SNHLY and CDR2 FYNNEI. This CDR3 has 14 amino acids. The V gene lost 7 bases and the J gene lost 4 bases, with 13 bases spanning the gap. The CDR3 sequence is CASTPTGLNEKLFF. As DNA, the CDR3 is TGTGCCAGCACCCCCACAGGGCTTAATGAAAAACTGTTTTTT.

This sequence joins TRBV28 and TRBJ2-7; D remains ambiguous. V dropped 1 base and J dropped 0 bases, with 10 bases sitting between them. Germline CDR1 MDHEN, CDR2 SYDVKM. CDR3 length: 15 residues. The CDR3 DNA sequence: TGTGCCAGCAGTTTATTGGCAGGTAGCTCCTACGAGCAGTACTTC. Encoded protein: CASSLLAGSSYEQYF.

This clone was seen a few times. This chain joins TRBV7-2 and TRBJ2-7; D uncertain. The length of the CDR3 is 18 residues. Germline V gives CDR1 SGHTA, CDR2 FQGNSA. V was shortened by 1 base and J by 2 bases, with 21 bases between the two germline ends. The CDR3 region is CASSLVVSSPLGPYEQYF. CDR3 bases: TGTGCCAGCAGCTTAGTCGTATCTTCACCCCTCGGTCCCTACGAGCAGTACTTC.

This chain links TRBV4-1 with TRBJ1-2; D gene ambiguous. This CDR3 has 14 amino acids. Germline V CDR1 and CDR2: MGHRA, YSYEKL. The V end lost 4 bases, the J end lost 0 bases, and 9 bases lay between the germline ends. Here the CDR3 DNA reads TGCGCCAGCAGCCTCACGGTAGCTAACTATGGCTACACCTTC. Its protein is CASSLTVANYGYTF.

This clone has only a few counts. CDR3 sequence reads: CATSRDRAQETQYF. DNA of the CDR3: TGTGCCACCAGCAGAGACAGGGCCCAAGAGACCCAGTACTTC. V and J are TRBV15 and TRBJ2-5; D possibly corresponds to TRBD1 (5 bases). Germline V gene lookup returns CDR1 LNHNV and CDR2 YYDKDF (reference sequence). The CDR3 contains 14 residues. Between the trimmed V and J ends, which lost 0 bases and 1 base, there was a span of 6 bases.

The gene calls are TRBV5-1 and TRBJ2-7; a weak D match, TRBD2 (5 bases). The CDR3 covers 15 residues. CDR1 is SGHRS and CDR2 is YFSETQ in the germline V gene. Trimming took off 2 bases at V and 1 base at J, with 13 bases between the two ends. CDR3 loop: CASSLDPTTSYEQYF. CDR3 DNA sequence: TGCGCCAGCAGCTTAGACCCGACTACGTCCTACGAGCAGTACTTC.

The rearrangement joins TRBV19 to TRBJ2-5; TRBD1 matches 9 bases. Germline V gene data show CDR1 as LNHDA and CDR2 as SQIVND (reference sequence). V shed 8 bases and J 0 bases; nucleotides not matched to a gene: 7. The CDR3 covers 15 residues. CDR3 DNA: TGTGCCAGTTCAGGACAGGGGTGGTACCAAGAGACCCAGTACTTC. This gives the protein CASSGQGWYQETQYF.

Here the CDR3 reads CASSEMSRTGEYYGYTF. CDR3 DNA: TGCGCCAGCAGTGAAATGTCGAGGACAGGGGAATACTATGGCTACACCTTC. This chain connects TRBV10-1 to TRBJ1-2; 9 bases line up with TRBD1. V shed 3 bases and J 3 bases; nucleotides not matched to a gene: 11. CDR3 length equals 17 residues. From germline, CDR1 is WNHNN and CDR2 SYGVQD (reference sequence).

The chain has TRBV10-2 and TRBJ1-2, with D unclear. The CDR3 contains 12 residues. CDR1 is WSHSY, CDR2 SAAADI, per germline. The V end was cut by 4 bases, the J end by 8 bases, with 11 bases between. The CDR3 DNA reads TGCGCCAGCAGTGGAGACACACCGGGCTACACCTTC. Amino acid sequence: CASSGDTPGYTF.